This T cell receptor beta chain was identified during a study of T cells in Graves' hyperthyroidism and ophthalmopathy. Study outcomes and limitations: Separation of ophthalmopathy from stable hyperthyroidism was achieved by a 13 V-J model.

This clonotype was counted ten times or more. Its antigen is as yet unknown. Amplification targeted TCR beta CDR3 regions from RNA transcripts. The HTBI primer set was used in a first-round RT-PCR of the TCR CDR3. MiXCR was run by TCRdb on the multiplex PCR reads, yielding one entry per CDR3 protein. This sample has around 600,000 distinct CDR3 sequences, with approximately 15% found just once. The TCR was taken from a woman between 18 and 30 years old with Graves' ophthalmopathy. Source material: blood.

DNA of the CDR3: TGTGCCAGCGTGGGGGACCCCCGTGAGACAGATACGCAGTATTTT. Translating gives CASVGDPRETDTQYF. This chain links TRBV2 with TRBJ2-3, with D perhaps given as TRBD1 or TRBD2 (5 bases each). The CDR3 spans 15 residues. Trimming removed 8 bases at V and 3 bases at J, with 18 bases between. From germline, CDR1 is SNHLY and CDR2 FYNNEI.